This T cell receptor (beta chain) was found in a study of shared clonotypes between healthy human individuals. Naive CD8 populations comprised CD45RO-negative cells positively selected for CCR7, excluding terminally differentiated effector memory CD45RA+ cells. CDR1 SGHTA and CDR2 FQGNSA come from the germline V gene. Trimming took off 1 base at V and 2 bases at J, with 9 bases between the two ends. CDR3 size: 15 residues. Researchers ran the assay at a deep level. Clones were read by immunoSEQ multiplex PCR, and TCRdb kept only the in-frame ones, dropping some. The profile shows over 2 million clones, about 95% of them singletons.

The J gene is TRBJ1-5, the V gene TRBV7-2; no firm D call. Specimen: naive CD8+ T cells sorted from blood. The TCR comes from a man aged 18-30 years in good health. DNA of the CDR3: TGTGCCAGCAGCTTAGACCTCGTTGGCAATCAGCCCCAGCATTTT. Translation: CASSLDLVGNQPQHF. The entire variable domain, with the rest obtained from reference TRBV7-2 and TRBJ1-5, is as follows: GAGVSQSPSNKVTEKGKDVELRCDPISGHTALYWYRQSLGQGLEFLIYFQGNSAPDKSGLPSDRFSAERTGGSVSTLTIQRTQQEDSAVYLCASSLDLVGNQPQHFGDGTRLSIL.